The 5 T cell receptor beta chains reported below all come from one sample, sequenced in a study of OX40 agonist ivuxolimab in advanced cancers. Produced via immunoSEQ multiplex PCR; TCRdb's table is partial and in-frame only. The sample lists some 95,000 clones; about 85% were seen once. The sequencing here drew on CD4+ or CD8+ T cells sorted from blood, taken in a trial of the OX40 agonist ivuxolimab. The receptors were sampled from an adult with an advanced solid tumor such as melanoma, head and neck, liver or kidney cancer.

This rearrangement joins TRBV10-3 to TRBJ2-5; 9 nucleotides match TRBD2. CDR3 length: 16 residues. V lost 0 bases to trimming and J lost 5 bases; unmatched junction nucleotides: 7. Germline V gene sequence: CDR1 ENHRY, CDR2 SYGVKD. The DNA of the CDR3 is TGTGCCATCAGTGAGTCTAGCGGGAGTACGGGGGAGACCCAGTACTTC. Its protein product is CAISESSGSTGETQYF.

The chain recombines TRBV9 with TRBJ1-1, with unresolved D. Germline V gene lookup returns CDR1 SGDLS and CDR2 YYNGEE. This CDR3 contains 14 residues. With 0 bases removed from V and 0 bases from J, the gap between germline ends came to 6 bases. The CDR3 region is CASSVVEVNTEAFF. The DNA for the CDR3 is TGTGCCAGCAGCGTAGTGGAGGTGAACACTGAAGCTTTCTTT.

The V call is TRBV5-4, the J call TRBJ2-7, with 9 bases that match TRBD1. After removal of 5 bases from V and 6 bases from J, the junction contained 15 bases not matched to a gene. The CDR3 is made up of 16 amino acids. From germline, CDR1 is SGHNT and CDR2 YYREEE (reference sequence). The CDR3 DNA follows: TGTGCCAGCAGAACTAACGTACAGGGGGCGGCGGGCGAGCAGTACTTC. Its protein product is CASRTNVQGAAGEQYF.

The chain is built from TRBV4-2 and TRBJ1-2, with 10 bases aligning to TRBD1. Germline V gene data show CDR1 as LGHNA and CDR2 as YNFKEQ. The V gene end was trimmed by 6 bases and the J gene end by 4 bases; junction bases not matched to a gene: 8. There are 15 residues in the CDR3. CDR3 coding DNA: TGTGCCAGCAGGGACCGGGACAGGGGTGGCTATGGCTACACCTTC. This encodes CASRDRDRGGYGYTF.

The chain joins TRBV5-4 to TRBJ2-5; D is possibly TRBD2 (6 bases). Germline V gene lookup returns CDR1 SGHNT and CDR2 YYREEE (reference sequence). Trimming pared 5 bases from V and 2 bases from J, leaving 13 bases between. The CDR3 has 14 residues. The CDR3 DNA reads as TGTGCCAGCAGTGTTCTAGCGAATCAAGAGACCCAGTACTTC. It encodes CASSVLANQETQYF.